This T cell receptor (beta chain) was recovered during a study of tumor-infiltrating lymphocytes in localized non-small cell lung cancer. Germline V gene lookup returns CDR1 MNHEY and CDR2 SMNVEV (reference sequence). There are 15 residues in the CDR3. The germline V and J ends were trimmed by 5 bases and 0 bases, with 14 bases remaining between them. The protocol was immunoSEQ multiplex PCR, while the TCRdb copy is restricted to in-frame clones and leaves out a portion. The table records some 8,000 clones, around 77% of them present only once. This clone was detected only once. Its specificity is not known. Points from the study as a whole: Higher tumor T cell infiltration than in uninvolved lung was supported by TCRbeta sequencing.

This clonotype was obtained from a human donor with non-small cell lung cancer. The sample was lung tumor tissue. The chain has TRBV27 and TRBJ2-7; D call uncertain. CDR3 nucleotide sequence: TGTGCCAGCAGTCTCCGACATCCAGCCTCCTACGAGCAGTACTTC. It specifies CASSLRHPASYEQYF.